These 19 T cell receptor beta chains originate from one sample sequenced in a study of blood T cell repertoires in COVID-19. Data came from immunoSEQ multiplex PCR; TCRdb stores just in-frame clones and leaves some out. The sample lists about 59,000 clones, 65% to 80% occurring once. Sequencing was carried out using peripheral blood. Source of these receptors: a man aged 55 to 70 with acute or convalescent COVID-19.

This chain connects TRBV6-2 or TRBV6-3 to TRBJ2-7; 11 bases align to TRBD2. V lost 2 bases, J lost 6 bases, and 6 bases stayed unmatched. Germline V gives CDR1 MNHEY, CDR2 SVGEGT. This CDR3 region has 15 residues. CDR3 region: CASSYQLAGESEQYF. CDR3 DNA: TGTGCCAGCAGTTACCAACTAGCGGGAGAGAGCGAGCAGTACTTC.

The chain carries TRBV11-3 and TRBJ2-1, with D maybe TRBD1 (6 bases). Germline CDR1 is SGHNT and CDR2 is YENEEA. Trimming pared 5 bases from V and 9 bases from J, leaving 17 bases between. The CDR3 is made up of 14 amino acids. The CDR3 sequence: CASSRGQNSVEQFF. In DNA, the CDR3 is TGTGCCAGCAGCCGCGGACAGAACTCCGTTGAGCAGTTCTTC.

Comments on this clone: The junction departs from germline at one end; a sequencing error may be responsible. This sequence joins TRBV28 and TRBJ2-3, with a weak D call TRBD1 (6 bases). Germline values: CDR1 MDHEN, CDR2 SYDVKM. There are 12 residues in the CDR3. The CDR3: CASSPGDMRTDF. DNA for the CDR3: TGTGCCAGCAGTCCCGGGGACATGCGCACGGATTTT.

The rearrangement joins TRBV28 to TRBJ1-4; perhaps TRBD1 as D (6 bases). Trimming cost V 2 bases and J 7 bases, with 8 bases left between them. The CDR3 spans 13 residues. Germline V gives CDR1 MDHEN, CDR2 SYDVKM. Here the CDR3 reads CASSLNRAEKLFF. The CDR3 bases are TGTGCCAGCAGTTTAAACAGGGCTGAAAAACTGTTTTTT.

The CDR3 bases are TGTGCCAGCAGCTCCACCTCAATAGGGGCCAATACCGGGGAGCTGTTTTTT. Amino acids: CASSSTSIGANTGELFF. The chain has TRBV7-9 and TRBJ2-2, with D perhaps TRBD1 (5 bases). The CDR3 is made up of 17 amino acids. The V and J ends lost 4 bases and 5 bases respectively, with 20 bases between them. Germline CDR1 is SEHNR and CDR2 is FQNEAQ (reference sequence).

V gene TRBV30 combines with J gene TRBJ2-3; 8 bases map to TRBD2. V lost 2 bases, J lost 3 bases, and 4 bases stayed unmatched. The CDR3 is 14 residues long. Germline CDR1 reads GTSNPN; CDR2 reads SVGIG (reference sequence). The CDR3 loop is CAWSWLAGTDTQYF. The CDR3 DNA reads as TGTGCCTGGAGTTGGCTAGCGGGTACAGATACGCAGTATTTT.

The chain combines TRBV15 with TRBJ2-3, with no clear D. V was cut by 4 bases and J by 10 bases, with 9 bases left in between. Germline CDR1 reads LNHNV; CDR2 reads YYDKDF (reference sequence). The CDR3 spans 11 residues. The CDR3: CATSNGFSQYF. CDR3 in DNA: TGTGCCACCAGCAACGGGTTTTCGCAGTATTTT.

V usage is TRBV5-4 and J usage is TRBJ1-6; 9 positions match TRBD1. The J segment lost 5 bases and the V segment lost 5 bases, leaving 8 bases of the junction unmatched. Germline-derived CDR1 and CDR2 are SGHNT and YYREEE (reference sequence). The CDR3 runs 16 residues. The CDR3 loop reads CASRKRGQGNNSPLHF. In DNA form, the CDR3 reads TGTGCCAGCAGGAAAAGGGGACAGGGCAATAATTCACCCCTCCACTTT.

J is TRBJ2-2 and V is TRBV7-6; TRBD2 aligns across 11 bases. Losses at the gene ends were 5 bases for V and 1 base for J; bases not matched to a gene: 6. Germline V gene data show CDR1 as SGHVS and CDR2 as FNYEAQ. CDR3 length: 17 residues. This CDR3 reads CASSRLTSGVNTGELFF. As DNA, the CDR3 is TGTGCCAGCAGCCGACTGACTAGCGGGGTGAACACCGGGGAGCTGTTTTTT.

The chain uses TRBV28 and TRBJ1-1; no reliable D call. There are 11 residues in the CDR3. The V and J ends lost 7 bases and 4 bases respectively, with 7 bases between them. Germline V CDR1 and CDR2: MDHEN, SYDVKM. The CDR3 region has the DNA TGTGCCAGCATCTACAGCACTGAAGCTTTCTTT. This sequence encodes CASIYSTEAFF.

The chain is built from TRBV7-3 and TRBJ1-3, with 7 nucleotides matching TRBD1. The CDR3 contains 19 residues. The J segment lost 0 bases and the V segment lost 1 base, leaving 12 bases of the junction unmatched. Germline V lookup: CDR1 SGHTA, CDR2 FQGTGA. The DNA for the CDR3 is TGTGCCAGCAGCTTAATGGGCGGGGACAGAGCAGTCTCTGGAAACACCATATATTTT. It codes for CASSLMGGDRAVSGNTIYF. The full variable domain, in which reference TRBV7-3 and TRBJ1-3 provide the parts outside the CDR3, is GAGVSQTPSNKVTEKGKYVELRCDPISGHTALYWYRQSLGQGPEFLIYFQGTGAADDSGLPNDRFFAVRPEGSVSTLKIQRTERGDSAVYLCASSLMGGDRAVSGNTIYFGEGSWLTVV.

The genes are TRBV4-1 and TRBJ1-6; the D gene is possibly TRBD1 (6 bases). Trimming shortened V by 3 bases and J by 5 bases, and 11 bases separated the two germline ends. CDR3 length: 15 amino acids. Germline V gene lookup returns CDR1 MGHRA and CDR2 YSYEKL. CDR3 nucleotides: TGCGCCAGCAGCCACCCGAGGGGGAATAATTCACCCCTCCACTTT. It translates to CASSHPRGNNSPLHF.

Concerning this clone itself: The junction shows a germline mismatch at one end, possibly a read error. The V gene is TRBV19, the J gene TRBJ2-3; D possibly corresponds to TRBD2 (6 bases). This CDR3 is built from 18 residues. Germline loops: CDR1 LNHDA, CDR2 SQIVND (reference sequence). For the CDR3, the DNA is TGTGCCAGTAGTCTCCCTAGCGAACTTCACCCAAGCACAGATACGCAGTTTTTT. Its translation: CASSLPSELHPSTDTQFF.

V gene TRBV5-1 combines with J gene TRBJ2-5; TRBD1 aligns across 7 bases. The CDR3 contains 16 residues. V was clipped by 0 bases and J by 1 base; unmatched bases: 6. Germline CDR1 and CDR2: SGHRS and YFSETQ. CDR3 in amino acids: CASSLVRRQGQETQYF. In DNA form, the CDR3 reads TGCGCCAGCAGCTTGGTCCGACGACAGGGCCAAGAGACCCAGTACTTC.

The rearrangement uses TRBV3-1 (or the pseudogene TRBV3-2) and TRBJ1-1; TRBD1 might be the D (6 bases). CDR3 size: 14 residues. Trimming removed 3 bases from V and 4 bases from J, with 12 bases in between. Germline V CDR1 and CDR2: LGHDT, YNNKEL (reference sequence). In DNA, the CDR3 is TGTGCCAGCAGCCACCCAGGGGAGGGCACTGAAGCTTTCTTT. Its translation: CASSHPGEGTEAFF.

V is TRBV7-3 and J is TRBJ1-5; D is perhaps TRBD1 (6 bases). The CDR3 sequence is 13 residues long. Per germline, CDR1 SGHTA and CDR2 FQGTGA. Trimming shortened V by 8 bases and J by 5 bases, and 13 bases separated the two germline ends. CDR3 DNA: TGTGCCAGCTCACAGGGAGGGGATCAGCCCCAGCATTTT. It specifies CASSQGGDQPQHF.

This clone was seen once. The chain combines TRBV24-1 with TRBJ2-1, with 7 bases fitting TRBD2. Germline lookup yields CDR1 KGHDR and CDR2 SFDVKD. This CDR3 comprises 13 residues. The junction had 6 bases not matched to a gene; V was cut back by 6 bases and J by 8 bases. CDR3 coding DNA: TGTGCCACCAGTTCTGGGAGGGCCGATGAGCAGTTCTTC. Encoded protein: CATSSGRADEQFF.

The chain is built from TRBV5-5 and TRBJ2-4; D is undetermined. With 0 bases removed from V and 7 bases from J, the gap between germline ends came to 17 bases. This CDR3 contains 16 residues. The germline CDR1 and CDR2 sequences are SGHKS and YYEKEE (reference sequence). The CDR3 spells CASSLVIGLVRNIQYF. CDR3 in DNA: TGTGCCAGCAGCTTGGTGATTGGTCTAGTTAGGAACATTCAGTACTTC.

This chain connects TRBV12-3 or TRBV12-4 to TRBJ2-7; unclear D gene. The CDR3 contains 12 residues. Trimming took 3 bases from V and 10 from J, leaving 13 bases between them. CDR3 bases: TGTGCCAGCAGTTTTCTTCGGAGTTACCAGTACTTC. Translated: CASSFLRSYQYF.